This TCR beta chain was sequenced in a study of blood T cell repertoires in COVID-19. Study summary: PBMCs, B-cell-depleted T cells, or T cells provided the cDNA or gDNA that made up the material.

Germline V CDR1 and CDR2: MGHRA, YSYEKL. The V and J ends lost 1 base and 2 bases, in that order; junction bases with no gene match: 8. This CDR3 is 18 amino acids long. Some clones are missing from TCRdb's copy, which holds only in-frame ones; the method was immunoSEQ multiplex PCR. Of over 130,000 clones detected, over 60% appear once; the ten largest clones hold more than 8.5%. The TCR originated in a woman aged 45-60 years with active or convalescent COVID-19. The chain uses TRBV4-1 and TRBJ2-7; TRBD2 aligns across 13 bases. What was sequenced was peripheral blood. In nucleotides, the CDR3 is TGCGCCAGCAGCCAAGGACTAGCGGGGGGCCTGGTTACCTACGAGCAGTACTTC. This encodes CASSQGLAGGLVTYEQYF.